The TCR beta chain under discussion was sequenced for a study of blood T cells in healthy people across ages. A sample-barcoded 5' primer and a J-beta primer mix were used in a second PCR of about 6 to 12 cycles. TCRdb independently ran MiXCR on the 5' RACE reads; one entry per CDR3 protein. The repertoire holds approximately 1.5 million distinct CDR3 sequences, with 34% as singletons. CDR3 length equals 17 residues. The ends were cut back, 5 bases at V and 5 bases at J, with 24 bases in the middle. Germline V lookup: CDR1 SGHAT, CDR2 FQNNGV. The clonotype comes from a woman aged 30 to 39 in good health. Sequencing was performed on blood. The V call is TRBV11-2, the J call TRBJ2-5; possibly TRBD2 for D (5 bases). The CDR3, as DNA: TGTGCCAGCAGCCAGTATAGAAGAGGGTTAGTTGGGGAGACCCAGTACTTC. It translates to CASSQYRRGLVGETQYF.